Shown below are 23 T cell receptor beta chains from a single sample sequenced in a study of cytomegalovirus exposure and HLA in healthy donors. The PCR made use of 60 Vbeta and 13 Jbeta primers. Assay used: immunoSEQ multiplex PCR; TCRdb lists only in-frame clones, some missing. The sample lists about 140,000 clones, around 82% occurring once. Sequenced: PBMCs. The receptors stem from a man aged 45 to 65 in good health and CMV-seronegative.

The chain joins TRBV27 to TRBJ2-2, with D perhaps TRBD2 (6 bases). Germline values: CDR1 MNHEY, CDR2 SMNVEV (reference sequence). The CDR3 has 15 amino acids. Trimming stripped 6 bases from V and 4 bases from J, with 15 bases between. Written as DNA, the CDR3 is TGTGCCAGCAGGGGGCTAGCGTCAGGCACCGGGGAGCTGTTTTTT. Its protein is CASRGLASGTGELFF.

This chain uses TRBV7-9 with TRBJ2-5, with 7 bases lining up with TRBD2. This CDR3 region has 14 residues. Per the germline V gene, CDR1 is SEHNR and CDR2 is FQNEAQ (reference sequence). Unmatched junction bases numbered 7, after V lost 6 bases and J lost 3 bases. DNA of the CDR3: TGTGCCAGCAGACTATCAGGGACTAAAGAGACCCAGTACTTC. This encodes CASRLSGTKETQYF.

The V gene is TRBV19, the J gene TRBJ1-5, with D tentatively TRBD1 (5 bases). V was cut by 3 bases and J by 4 bases, with 10 bases left in between. The CDR3 contains 14 residues. Germline CDR1 and CDR2: LNHDA and SQIVND (reference sequence). CDR3 loop: CASSIGRGNQPQHF. The CDR3 nucleotides are TGTGCCAGTAGTATTGGACGGGGGAATCAGCCCCAGCATTTT.

This chain links TRBV19 with TRBJ2-2, with 9 bases lining up with TRBD2. Germline CDR1 LNHDA, CDR2 SQIVND (reference sequence). The junction had 11 bases not matched to a gene; V was cut back by 7 bases and J by 5 bases. The CDR3 runs 16 residues. CDR3 coding DNA: TGTGCCAGTACCCCAAGGGGCAGCGGGAGGACCGGGGAGCTGTTTTTT. It specifies CASTPRGSGRTGELFF. Variable domain in full (rest from reference TRBV19 and TRBJ2-2): DGGITQSPKYLFRKEGQNVTLSCEQNLNHDAMYWYRQDPGQGLRLIYYSQIVNDFQKGDIAEGYSVSREKKESFPLTVTSAQKNPTAFYLCASTPRGSGRTGELFFGEGSRLTVL.

This sequence joins TRBV27 and TRBJ1-1; D call uncertain. The CDR3 runs to 15 residues. The germline CDR1 and CDR2 sequences are MNHEY and SMNVEV (reference sequence). V lost 1 base to trimming and J lost 4 bases, with 13 bases between them. CDR3 coding DNA: TGTGCCAGCAGTTTATACGGTCCCGAGGGCACTGAAGCTTTCTTT. It codes for CASSLYGPEGTEAFF.

This clone is labeled as medium-sized (0.01 to 0.1%). The genes are TRBV18 and TRBJ1-2, with D perhaps matching TRBD1 (6 bases). V was clipped by 4 bases and J by 6 bases, with 15 bases between them. Per the germline V gene, CDR1 is KGHSH and CDR2 is LQKENI. This CDR3 contains 14 residues. The chain's CDR3 is CASSHSPGVDGYTF. The CDR3, as DNA: TGTGCCAGCTCACATTCCCCAGGGGTTGATGGCTACACCTTC.

This chain joins TRBV7-2 and TRBJ2-5, with a weak D call TRBD1 (5 bases). The CDR3 length is 14 residues. Germline V lookup: CDR1 SGHTA, CDR2 FQGNSA. Trimming removed 2 bases at V and 5 bases at J, with 12 bases between. Written as DNA, the CDR3 is TGTGCCAGCAGCTTACGTAGGGGCGGCGAGACCCAGTACTTC. Protein product: CASSLRRGGETQYF. The full variable domain, its missing parts supplied by reference TRBV7-2 and TRBJ2-5, is GAGVSQSPSNKVTEKGKDVELRCDPISGHTALYWYRQSLGQGLEFLIYFQGNSAPDKSGLPSDRFSAERTGGSVSTLTIQRTQQEDSAVYLCASSLRRGGETQYFGPGTRLLVL.

The V call is TRBV6-5, the J call TRBJ1-2; D is unclear. The ends were cut back, 4 bases at V and 0 bases at J, with 6 bases in the middle. CDR3 length equals 13 residues. Germline values: CDR1 MNHEY, CDR2 SVGAGI. The CDR3 bases are TGTGCCAGCAGTTTCAGGACTAACTATGGCTACACCTTC. Translated, it gives CASSFRTNYGYTF.

The rearrangement joins TRBV7-7 to TRBJ2-2; 12 bases match TRBD2. Germline V CDR1 and CDR2: SSHAT, FNYEAQ (reference sequence). The CDR3 consists of 17 residues. J gave up 7 bases and V 5 bases, and 11 bases lay outside the gene matches. CDR3 DNA sequence: TGTGCCAGCAGCAGTCGTCCTAGCGGGGGGGCAAACGGGGAGCTGTTTTTT. Translation: CASSSRPSGGANGELFF.

This clone has a single count. The chain links TRBV10-3 to TRBJ1-1; TRBD1 agrees at 8 bases. The V segment lost 7 bases and the J segment 0 bases; nucleotides outside the gene matches: 1. There are 13 residues in the CDR3. CDR1 ENHRY and CDR2 SYGVKD come from the germline V gene. CDR3 coding DNA: TGTGCCATCAAGGACAGGGTGAACACTGAAGCTTTCTTT. Translating gives CAIKDRVNTEAFF.

The chain combines TRBV19 with TRBJ2-7; the match to TRBD1 covers 9 bases. The CDR3 loop spans 16 amino acids. V lost 6 bases and J lost 3; bases outside the gene matches: 12. Germline loops: CDR1 LNHDA, CDR2 SQIVND (reference sequence). CDR3 bases: TGTGCCAGTAGGCATCCGGGACAGGGTAAGGACTACGAGCAGTACTTC. Translated, it gives CASRHPGQGKDYEQYF.

This chain links TRBV30 with TRBJ1-4; TRBD1 matches at 10 bases. The trim removed 0 bases at V and 1 base at J, leaving 5 bases unmatched. The CDR3 runs 17 residues. CDR1 is GTSNPN, CDR2 SVGIG, per germline (reference sequence). In DNA form, the CDR3 reads TGTGCCTGGAGTGTCAGGACAGGGGGACGAACTAATGAAAAACTGTTTTTT. Its protein product is CAWSVRTGGRTNEKLFF.

The rearrangement links TRBV2 to TRBJ1-4; D gene uncertain. V was shortened by 2 bases and J by 4 bases, with 8 bases between the two germline ends. This CDR3 has 14 amino acids. The germline CDR1 and CDR2 sequences are SNHLY and FYNNEI. The CDR3 DNA reads TGTGCCAGCAGTGAAACGGTGTTTAATGAAAAACTGTTTTTT. Translated: CASSETVFNEKLFF.

The rearrangement joins TRBV5-4 to TRBJ2-7; the match to TRBD2 covers 13 bases. V lost 3 bases, J lost 2 bases, and 2 bases stayed unmatched. The CDR3 is made up of 15 amino acids. Germline CDR1 SGHNT, CDR2 YYREEE (reference sequence). CDR3 sequence (DNA): TGTGCCAGCAGCTCAGGGACTAGCGGGACCTACGAGCAGTACTTC. Translated: CASSSGTSGTYEQYF.

V is TRBV5-6 and J is TRBJ2-7; 7 bases align to TRBD1. The V and J ends lost 0 bases and 2 bases, in that order; junction bases with no gene match: 5. Germline CDR1 and CDR2: SGHDT and YYEEEE. The CDR3 totals 15 residues. CDR3 nucleotides: TGTGCCAGCAGCTTGGGGCAGGGGGTTACCTACGAGCAGTACTTC. This sequence encodes CASSLGQGVTYEQYF.

The V call is TRBV29-1, the J call TRBJ2-4; perhaps TRBD1 as D (5 bases). The CDR3 has 13 amino acids. V was cut by 0 bases and J by 6 bases, with 9 bases left in between. Germline V gene data show CDR1 as SQVTM and CDR2 as ANQGSEA. CDR3 bases: TGCAGCGTTGAAGACAGGGCCGGAAACATTCAGTACTTC. This sequence encodes CSVEDRAGNIQYF. Complete variable domain (other parts from reference TRBV29-1 and TRBJ2-4): SAVISQKPSRDICQRGTSLTIQCQVDSQVTMMFWYRQQPGQSLTLIATANQGSEATYESGFVIDKFPISRPNLTFSTLTVSNMSPEDSSIYLCSVEDRAGNIQYFGAGTRLSVL.

The chain employs TRBV4-1 and TRBJ2-7; the D gene is possibly TRBD2 (7 bases). This CDR3 is built from 14 residues. The germline V and J ends were trimmed by 1 base and 7 bases, with 14 bases remaining between them. CDR1 and CDR2 from the germline V gene are MGHRA and YSYEKL. The CDR3 loop is CASSQGAGAGEQYF. CDR3 DNA sequence: TGCGCCAGCAGCCAAGGCGCGGGGGCAGGGGAGCAGTACTTC.

This rearrangement joins TRBV5-1 to TRBJ1-5, with D possibly TRBD1 on 5 matching bases. This CDR3 comprises 15 residues. The ends were cut back, 4 bases at V and 1 base at J, with 12 bases in the middle. CDR1 and CDR2 from the germline V gene are SGHRS and YFSETQ. For the CDR3, the DNA is TGCGCCAGCAGCCCGGGCGGGGGAAGCAATCAGCCCCAGCATTTT. Its translation is CASSPGGGSNQPQHF.

The chain has TRBV5-4 and TRBJ1-6; TRBD1 matches 9 bases. The CDR3 is 15 amino acids. The germline gives CDR1 SGHNT, CDR2 YYREEE (reference sequence). J lost 12 bases, V lost 3 bases, and 10 bases had no gene match. The CDR3 sequence is CASSSGGQGTEPLHF. The CDR3 DNA sequence: TGTGCCAGCAGCTCGGGGGGACAGGGTACGGAACCCCTCCACTTT.

The chain employs TRBV30 and TRBJ2-5, with 8 bases that match TRBD2. The J call could be wrong; TRBJ2-7 is a better fit for the DNA end. The CDR3 spans 14 residues. CDR1 GTSNPN and CDR2 SVGIG come from the germline V gene (reference sequence). The CDR3 DNA reads as TGTGCCTGGAGTGTTGGTGTAGCGGGGAGCGAGCAGTACTTC. It specifies CAWSVGVAGSEQYF.

The chain carries TRBV27 and TRBJ1-6, with unresolved D. The CDR3 length is 17 residues. Trimming removed 2 bases at V and 0 bases at J, with 11 bases between. Germline-derived CDR1 and CDR2 are MNHEY and SMNVEV (reference sequence). The DNA of the CDR3 is TGTGCCAGCAGTTTACACCTGGTTAGCTCCTATAATTCACCCCTCCACTTT. Its protein product is CASSLHLVSSYNSPLHF.

Worth noting for this clone: The same CDR3 can be traced to other DNA sequences in this sample. The V gene is TRBV2, the J gene TRBJ2-7, with a possible D match to TRBD2 (6 bases). This CDR3 is 13 amino acids long. The ends were cut back, 4 bases at V and 2 bases at J, with 9 bases in the middle. CDR1 SNHLY and CDR2 FYNNEI come from the germline V gene. The CDR3 is CASSGAGPYEQYF. The CDR3 bases are TGTGCCAGCAGTGGGGCGGGACCCTACGAGCAGTACTTC. The full variable domain, its missing parts supplied by reference TRBV2 and TRBJ2-7, is EPEVTQTPSHQVTQMGQEVILRCVPISNHLYFYWYRQILGQKVEFLVSFYNNEISEKSEIFDDQFSVERPDGSNFTLKIRSTKLEDSAMYFCASSGAGPYEQYFGPGTRLTVT.

The V gene is TRBV7-3, the J gene TRBJ2-7; D is perhaps TRBD2 (6 bases). This CDR3 is built from 16 residues. The germline gives CDR1 SGHTA, CDR2 FQGTGA. V lost 1 base and J lost 7, with 20 bases in between. The CDR3 spells CASSLSSGPRGREQYF. Here the CDR3 DNA reads TGTGCCAGCAGCTTAAGCTCGGGCCCACGGGGGAGGGAGCAGTACTTC.